This T cell receptor (beta chain) was identified during a study of blood T cell repertoires in COVID-19. The wider study: The United States, Italy and Spain were the sources of the acute and convalescent COVID-19 samples. PBMCs, B-cell-depleted T cells, or T cells were the source of the cDNA or gDNA that made up the material.

In the original processing: Using reference gene primer amplification, nucleated cell counts were estimated. Profiled with immunoSEQ multiplex PCR; TCRdb holds only in-frame clones, not every one. Clonal size and the V and J genes are those of that table, whereas D and trimming came from the DNA. The data hold more than 110,000 clones, with 90% observed a single time. This sequence originates from a woman at least 80 years old with acute or convalescent COVID-19. Sequenced: peripheral blood.

This chain's CDR3 is CASSLNLVDGYTF. CDR3 bases: TGTGCCAGCAGCTTAAATCTGGTAGATGGCTACACCTTC. This chain uses TRBV7-2 with TRBJ1-2; D gene unclear. The V end lost 2 bases, the J end lost 6 bases, and 10 bases lay between the germline ends. CDR1 and CDR2 (germline): SGHTA, FQGNSA. This CDR3 has 13 amino acids.